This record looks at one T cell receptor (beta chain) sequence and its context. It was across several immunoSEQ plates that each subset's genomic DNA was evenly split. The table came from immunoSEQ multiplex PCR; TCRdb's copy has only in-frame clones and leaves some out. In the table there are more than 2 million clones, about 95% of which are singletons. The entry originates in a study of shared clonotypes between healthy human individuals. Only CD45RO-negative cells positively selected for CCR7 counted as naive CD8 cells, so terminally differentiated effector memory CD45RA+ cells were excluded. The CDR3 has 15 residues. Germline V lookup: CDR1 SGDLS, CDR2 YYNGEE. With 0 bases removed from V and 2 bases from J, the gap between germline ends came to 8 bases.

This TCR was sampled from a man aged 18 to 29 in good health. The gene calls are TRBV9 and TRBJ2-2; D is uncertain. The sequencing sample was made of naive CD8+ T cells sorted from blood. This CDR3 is CASSVAGQNTGELFF. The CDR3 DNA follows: TGTGCCAGCAGCGTAGCTGGCCAAAACACCGGGGAGCTGTTTTTT. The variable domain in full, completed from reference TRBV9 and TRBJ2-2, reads DSGVTQTPKHLITATGQRVTLRCSPRSGDLSVYWYQQSLDQGLQFLIQYYNGEERAKGNILERFSAQQFPDLHSELNLSSLELGDSALYFCASSVAGQNTGELFFGEGSRLTVL.